This T cell receptor beta chain was found in a study of T cell changes during pregnancy in multiple sclerosis. Between the trimmed V and J ends, which lost 7 bases and 8 bases, there was a span of 15 bases. CDR1 is SGHAT and CDR2 is FQNNGV in the germline V gene. There are 13 residues in the CDR3. Sequencing used immunoSEQ multiplex PCR; TCRdb keeps in-frame clones, though not all of them. The sample lists more than 10,000 clones; about 87% were seen once. The clonotype comes from a female donor in good health, enrolled as a control in a pregnancy study. The specimen was CD8+ T cells from peripheral blood mononuclear cells, collected in the second trimester of pregnancy. This chain uses TRBV11-2 with TRBJ2-1, with D tentatively TRBD1 (6 bases). CDR3 sequence: CASTSGAIDEQFF. CDR3 nucleotides: TGTGCCAGCACCTCAGGGGCCATTGATGAGCAGTTCTTC.